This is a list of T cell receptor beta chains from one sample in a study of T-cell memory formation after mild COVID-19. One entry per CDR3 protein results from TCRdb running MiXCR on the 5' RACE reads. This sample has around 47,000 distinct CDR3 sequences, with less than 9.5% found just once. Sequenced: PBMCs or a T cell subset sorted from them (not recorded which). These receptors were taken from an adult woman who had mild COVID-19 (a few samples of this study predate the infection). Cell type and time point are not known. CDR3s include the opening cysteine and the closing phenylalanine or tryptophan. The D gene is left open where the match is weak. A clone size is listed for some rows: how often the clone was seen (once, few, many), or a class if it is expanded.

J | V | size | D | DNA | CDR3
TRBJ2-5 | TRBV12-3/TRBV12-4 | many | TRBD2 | TGTGCCAGCCGAGGACTAGCTGGAGAGACCCAGTACTTC | CASRGLAGETQYF
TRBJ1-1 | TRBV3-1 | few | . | TGTGCCAGCAGCCAAGGCCTTCAGGGGAACACTGAAGCTTTCTTT | CASSQGLQGNTEAFF
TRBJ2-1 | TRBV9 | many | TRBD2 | TGTGCCAGCAGCCCCCGGACTAGCGGGAGTAACGGTGAGCAGTTCTTC | CASSPRTSGSNGEQFF
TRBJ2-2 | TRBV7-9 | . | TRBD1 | TGTGCCAGCAGCTTTCCCAAGGACAGGGGAATCAACACCGGGGAGCTGTTTTTT | CASSFPKDRGINTGELFF
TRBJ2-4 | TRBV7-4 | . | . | TGTGCCAGCAGCTTAGAGACACCTAAGGAAACCAAAAACATTCAGTACTTC | CASSLETPKETKNIQYF
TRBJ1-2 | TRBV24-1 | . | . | TGTGCCACCAGTGAAACAGGTTCCTATGGCTACACCTTC | CATSETGSYGYTF
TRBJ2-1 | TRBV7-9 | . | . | TGTGCCAGCAGCTTTCCGGCTAGTTTAGAGGGGCATGAGCAGTTCTTC | CASSFPASLEGHEQFF
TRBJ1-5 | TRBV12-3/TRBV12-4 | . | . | TGTGCCAGCAGGGGAAGGGGCCGCAATCAGCCCCAGCATTTT | CASRGRGRNQPQHF
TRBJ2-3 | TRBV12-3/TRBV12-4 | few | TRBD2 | TGTGCCAGCAGACGCCATGCTCTAGCGGGGGGAATATGGGGCACAGATACGCAGTATTTT | CASRRHALAGGIWGTDTQYF
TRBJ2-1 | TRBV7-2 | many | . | TGTGCCAGCAGCTTAGTACTCAGCTCCTACAATGAGCAGTTCTTC | CASSLVLSSYNEQFF
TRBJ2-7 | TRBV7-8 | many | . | TGTGCCAGCAGCTTAGAGCGAACCTACGAGCAGTACTTC | CASSLERTYEQYF
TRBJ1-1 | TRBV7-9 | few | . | TGTGCCAGCAGCCCCCGCCTGGCGAACACTGAAGCTTTCTTT | CASSPRLANTEAFF
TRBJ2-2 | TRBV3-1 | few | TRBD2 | TGTGCCAGCAGCCCCACTAGCGGGAGACTGAACACCGGGGAGCTGTTTTTT | CASSPTSGRLNTGELFF
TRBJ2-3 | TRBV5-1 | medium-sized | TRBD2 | TGCGCCAGCAGCTTGACTAGCGGGGGTATAAATACGCAGTATTTT | CASSLTSGGINTQYF
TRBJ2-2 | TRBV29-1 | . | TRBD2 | TGCAGCGTTACTCGGGGGGCCGGGGAGCTGTTTTTT | CSVTRGAGELFF
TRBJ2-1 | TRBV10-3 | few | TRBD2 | TGTGCCATCAGTGTTGGCGGGAGGGGCGATGAGCAGTTCTTC | CAISVGGRGDEQFF
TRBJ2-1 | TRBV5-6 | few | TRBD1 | TGTGCCAGCAGCTTCTTTGACAGGGGTGAAAATGAGCAGTTCTTC | CASSFFDRGENEQFF
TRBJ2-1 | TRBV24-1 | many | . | TGTGCCACCAGTGACTTGAGCTTGGGGGGCGAGGAGCAGTTCTTC | CATSDLSLGGEEQFF
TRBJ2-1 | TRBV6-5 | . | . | TGTGCCAGCAGGTTTGGAATCTCGCAGACGGGGCATGAGCAGTTCTTC | CASRFGISQTGHEQFF
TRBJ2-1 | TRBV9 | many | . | TGTGCCAGCAGCGCAACGGACGGACCGACTTACAATGAGCAGTTCTTC | CASSATDGPTYNEQFF
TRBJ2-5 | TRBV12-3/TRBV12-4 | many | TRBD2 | TGTGCCAGCAGTGGACTAGCGGGGGGGCTGGAGACCCAGTACTTC | CASSGLAGGLETQYF
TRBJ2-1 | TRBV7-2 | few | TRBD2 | TGTGCCAGCAGCTTAAGTCTAGCGGGAGGCAATGAGCAGTTCTTC | CASSLSLAGGNEQFF
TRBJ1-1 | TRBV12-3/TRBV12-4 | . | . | TGTGCCAGCACCTCCTGGAGATTGAACACTGAAGCTTTCTTT | CASTSWRLNTEAFF
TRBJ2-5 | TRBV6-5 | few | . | TGTGCCAGCGCCTCGACCGTCCGGAGGTACTTC | CASASTVRRYF
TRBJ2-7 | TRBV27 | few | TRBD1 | TGTGCCAGCAGTTCCCGACAGGGGGGGTCCTACGAGCAGTACTTC | CASSSRQGGSYEQYF
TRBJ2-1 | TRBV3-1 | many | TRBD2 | TGTGCCAGCAGCCAAGGGGGTAGCGGGAGTAGCAATGAGCAGTTCTTC | CASSQGGSGSSNEQFF
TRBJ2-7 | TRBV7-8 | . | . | TGTGCCAGCAGCTTCGGGGCGGGGGCATACGAGCAGTACTTC | CASSFGAGAYEQYF
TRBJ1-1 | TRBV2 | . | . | TGTGCCAGCAGTGAATCGGGTAGGGGGTTAACTGAAGCTTTCTTT | CASSESGRGLTEAFF
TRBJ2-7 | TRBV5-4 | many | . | TGTGCCAGCAGCTTGGCGGGGACTTTCTACGAGCAGTACTTC | CASSLAGTFYEQYF
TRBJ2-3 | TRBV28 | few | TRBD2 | TGTGCCAGCACCCTAGGGCTAGCGGGGACGGGGGCGCAGTATTTT | CASTLGLAGTGAQYF
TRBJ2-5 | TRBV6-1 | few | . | TGTGCCAGCAGTGACTTAGGACGGTACCAAGAGACCCAGTACTTC | CASSDLGRYQETQYF
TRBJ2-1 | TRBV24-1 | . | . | TGTGCCACCAGTGATAATCCAGGGAGCCAGAATGAGCAGTTCTTC | CATSDNPGSQNEQFF
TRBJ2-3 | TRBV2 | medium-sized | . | TGTGCCAGCAGTCCAGGGACGGGAAGCACAGATACGCAGTATTTT | CASSPGTGSTDTQYF
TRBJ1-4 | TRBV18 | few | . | TGTGCCAGCTCACCTGGTGAAAAACTGTTTTTT | CASSPGEKLFF
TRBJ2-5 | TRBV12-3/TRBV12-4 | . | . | TGTGCCAGCAGTTTAGGGGGCTGGGCGGCCACCAAAGAGACCCAGTACTTC | CASSLGGWAATKETQYF
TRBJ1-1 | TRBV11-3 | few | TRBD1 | TGTGCCAGCAGTCCCGGACAGGGAAGAGCGAATGAAGCTTTCTTT | CASSPGQGRANEAFF
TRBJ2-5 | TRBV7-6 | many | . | TGTGCCAGCAGCCCCAGGGCTAGCCGAGGTCAAGAGACCCAGTACTTC | CASSPRASRGQETQYF
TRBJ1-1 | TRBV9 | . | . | TGTGCCAGCAGCGTAGACGGGGCCTTGAACACTGAAGCTTTCTTT | CASSVDGALNTEAFF
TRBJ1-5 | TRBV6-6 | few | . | TGTGCCAGCAGTCAGCTGTATAGCAATCAGCCCCAGCATTTT | CASSQLYSNQPQHF
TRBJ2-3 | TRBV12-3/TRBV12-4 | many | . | TGTGCCAGCAGCCCGGCGGCGGGGACAGATACGCAGTATTTT | CASSPAAGTDTQYF
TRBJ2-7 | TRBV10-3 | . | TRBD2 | TGTGCCATCAGTGAGATAGCTAGCGGGTACGAGCAGTACTTC | CAISEIASGYEQYF
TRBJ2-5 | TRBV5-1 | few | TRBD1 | TGCGCCAGCAGCCCCGGGACAGCCCAAGAGACCCAGTACTTC | CASSPGTAQETQYF
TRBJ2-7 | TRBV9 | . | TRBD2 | TGTGCCAGCAGCTTCGGGGGGAGCGACTACGAGCAGTACTTC | CASSFGGSDYEQYF
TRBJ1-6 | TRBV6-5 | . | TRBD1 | TGTGCCAGTCACCAGGACAGGTTTTCACCCCTCCACTTT | CASHQDRFSPLHF
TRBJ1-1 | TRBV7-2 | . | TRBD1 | TGTGCCAGCAGCCGAATACAGGGGGTTGGAGCTTTCTTT | CASSRIQGVGAFF
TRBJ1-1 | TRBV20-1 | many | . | TGCAGTGCAAAGCTCCCCCAGGGTCTGACCACTGAAGCTTTCTTT | CSAKLPQGLTTEAFF
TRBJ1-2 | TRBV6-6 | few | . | TGTGCCAGCAGTTTCCCCTCTACAACTACGGGCGGCTACACCTTC | CASSFPSTTTGGYTF
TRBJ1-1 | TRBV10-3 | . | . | TGTGCCATCGGACCTAGGGGAGCGGGGAACACTGAAGCTTTCTTT | CAIGPRGAGNTEAFF
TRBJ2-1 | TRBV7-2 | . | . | TGTGCCACGAACGACTACCTCTACAATGAGCAGTTCTTC | CATNDYLYNEQFF
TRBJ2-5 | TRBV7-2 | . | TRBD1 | TGTGCCAGCAGCTCAGGACAGGGACGGGTCGAGACCCAGTACTTC | CASSSGQGRVETQYF
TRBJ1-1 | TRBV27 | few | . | TGTGCCAGCAGTTTATCTCCGATGAGGACTGAAGCTTTCTTT | CASSLSPMRTEAFF
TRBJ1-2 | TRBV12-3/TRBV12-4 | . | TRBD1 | TGTGCCAGCAGCCCCTCCACCGGGACAGGCAATACCTTC | CASSPSTGTGNTF
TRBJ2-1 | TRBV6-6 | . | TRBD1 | TGTGCCAGCAGGGTCGGGACAGGGGGCAATGAGCAGTTCTTC | CASRVGTGGNEQFF
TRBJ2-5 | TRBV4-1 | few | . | TGCGCCAGCAGCCAGGGGATGGAGACCCAGTACTTC | CASSQGMETQYF
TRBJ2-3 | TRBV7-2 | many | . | TGTGCCAGCAGCCGAAGTAGCACAGATACGCAGTATTTT | CASSRSSTDTQYF
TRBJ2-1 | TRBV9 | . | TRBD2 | TGTGCCAGCAGCTCACACCGGGGGGGTCAGTTCTTC | CASSSHRGGQFF
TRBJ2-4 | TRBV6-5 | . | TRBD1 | TGTGCCAGCAGGAAAGGGGACAGGGTGGGAAACATTCAGTACTTC | CASRKGDRVGNIQYF